The 14 T cell receptor beta chains listed next were all sequenced from one sample in a study of blood T cells in healthy people across ages. Primed by a sample-barcoded 5' primer and a J-beta primer mix, a second PCR proceeded for about 7 to 11 cycles. TCRdb reprocessed the 5' RACE reads via MiXCR and lists one record per CDR3 protein. The data show fewer than 1,200,000 distinct CDR3 sequences, roughly 24% seen once. The data were also submitted as part of a second study, on T cells of mothers and their children.

Sequencing was carried out using blood. The source is a girl aged 2 to 10 in good health.

This clonotype showed up just a few times. The chain carries TRBV6-5 and TRBJ1-5; weak D call: TRBD1 (6 bases). V gave up 5 bases and J gave up 6 bases, with 17 bases separating them. The CDR3 spans 15 residues. Germline V gives CDR1 MNHEY, CDR2 SVGAGI. The CDR3 sequence: CASSQGFEGSQPQHF. CDR3 in DNA: TGTGCCAGCAGTCAGGGGTTTGAGGGCAGTCAGCCCCAGCATTTT.

The table lists this clonotype with a few counts. CDR3 sequence (DNA): TGCAGCGCTGTTCCTCGCACAGATACGCAGTATTTT. It yields the protein CSAVPRTDTQYF. This chain uses TRBV29-1 with TRBJ2-3, with D hard to call. CDR1 and CDR2 (germline): SQVTM, ANQGSEA. V lost 7 bases and J lost 1, with 9 bases in between. This CDR3 has 12 amino acids.

V and J are TRBV9 and TRBJ1-3, with unresolved D. Between the trimmed V and J ends, which lost 5 bases and 3 bases, there was a span of 9 bases. This CDR3 comprises 13 residues. Germline CDR1 and CDR2: SGDLS and YYNGEE. CDR3 in amino acids: CASSRRIGNTIYF. In DNA form, the CDR3 reads TGTGCCAGCAGTCGACGGATTGGAAACACCATATATTTT.

This clonotype occurred a few times. The chain is built from TRBV20-1 and TRBJ2-7; 7 nucleotides agree with TRBD2. Unmatched junction bases numbered 6, after V lost 1 base and J lost 0 bases. The CDR3 extends over 15 amino acids. Germline lookup yields CDR1 DFQATT and CDR2 SNEGSKA (reference sequence). The CDR3 DNA reads TGCAGTGCTAGAGTGGGGGAGCGGGACTCCTACGAGCAGTACTTC. Its translation: CSARVGERDSYEQYF.

The table lists this clonotype with a few counts. This sequence joins TRBV12-5 and TRBJ1-6; the D gene is possibly TRBD1 (5 bases). The CDR3 totals 19 residues. The germline gives CDR1 LGHNT, CDR2 FRNRAP. Trimming shortened V by 2 bases and J by 0 bases, and 17 bases separated the two germline ends. The CDR3 DNA is TGTGCTAGTGGTTTGCTAAAACAGGAATTTAGCTCCTATAATTCACCCCTCCACTTT. As protein: CASGLLKQEFSSYNSPLHF.

This clonotype came up a few times. The rearrangement joins TRBV20-1 to TRBJ2-7, with a tentative D call TRBD1 (5 bases). In germline, CDR1 is DFQATT, CDR2 SNEGSKA (reference sequence). CDR3 size: 14 residues. Trimming pared 3 bases from V and 3 bases from J, leaving 15 bases between. For the CDR3, the DNA is TGCAGTGCTAGGAAGGCAGGGTCTTTCTACGAGCAGTACTTC. Translated: CSARKAGSFYEQYF.

This clonotype was seen only a few times. The V and J genes are TRBV20-1 and TRBJ1-4; 8 nucleotides match TRBD1. From germline, CDR1 is DFQATT and CDR2 SNEGSKA (reference sequence). The CDR3 extends over 12 amino acids. V shed 6 bases, J shed 7 bases, and the junction held 4 bases outside the gene matches. For the CDR3, the DNA is TGCAGTGCCGAGACAGGGGCTGAAAAACTGTTTTTT. It yields the protein CSAETGAEKLFF.

In this sample, this clonotype turned up a few times. V usage is TRBV12-3 or TRBV12-4 and J usage is TRBJ1-1; D unclear. V gave up 3 bases and J gave up 5 bases, with 7 bases separating them. The CDR3 has 12 amino acids. CDR3: CASSFTSTEAFF. Here the CDR3 DNA reads TGTGCCAGCAGTTTTACGAGTACTGAAGCTTTCTTT.

This clonotype came up a few times. The V and J genes are TRBV4-3 and TRBJ2-3; TRBD1 might be the D (5 bases). In germline, CDR1 is LGHNA, CDR2 YSLEER. This CDR3 comprises 14 residues. V was cut by 0 bases and J by 9 bases, with 13 bases left in between. The CDR3 DNA reads TGCGCCAGCAGCCAAGATTACAGGATCGCAACGCAGTATTTT. Protein sequence: CASSQDYRIATQYF.

The sample holds many counts of this clonotype. DNA for the CDR3: TGTGCCAGCAGCAAGAAGGTCGAGCAGGCAGCTGAGACCCAGTACTTC. This sequence encodes CASSKKVEQAAETQYF. The genes are TRBV21-1 and TRBJ2-5. TRBV21-1 counts as a pseudogene. The CDR3 spans 16 residues.

This chain links TRBV7-2 with TRBJ1-6; D unclear. The V and J ends lost 4 bases and 5 bases respectively, with 15 bases between them. The germline gives CDR1 SGHTA, CDR2 FQGNSA. This CDR3 has 16 amino acids. The CDR3 DNA sequence: TGTGCCAGCAGCTCACGGCCCATTATGGATAATTCACCCCTCCACTTT. As protein: CASSSRPIMDNSPLHF.

V gene TRBV20-1 combines with J gene TRBJ2-3, with D tentatively TRBD2 (5 bases). V was cut by 6 bases and J by 0 bases, with 13 bases left in between. Germline loops: CDR1 DFQATT, CDR2 SNEGSKA (reference sequence). This CDR3 spans 14 amino acids. CDR3 sequence: CSAPLGGSTDTQYF. CDR3 nucleotide sequence: TGCAGTGCACCGTTGGGCGGGAGCACAGATACGCAGTATTTT.

Only a few counts were recorded for this clonotype. The chain joins TRBV29-1 to TRBJ2-1; the match to TRBD2 covers 7 bases. V lost 1 base, J lost 5 bases, and 5 bases stayed unmatched. The CDR3 is 14 residues long. The germline gives CDR1 SQVTM, CDR2 ANQGSEA. CDR3 protein: CSVEGLADNNEQFF. In DNA, the CDR3 is TGCAGCGTTGAAGGCCTAGCGGATAACAATGAGCAGTTCTTC.

This chain links TRBV7-2 with TRBJ2-1, with TRBD1 matching 7 bases. The J call may be in error: the DNA end matches TRBJ2-7 better. Germline V CDR1 and CDR2: SGHTA, FQGNSA. The CDR3 totals 13 residues. The CDR3: CASSLSTGAEQYF. The CDR3 nucleotides read TGTGCCAGCAGCTTAAGTACAGGGGCCGAGCAGTACTTC.